The 30 T cell receptor beta chains below all came from one sample that was sequenced in a study of tumor-infiltrating lymphocytes in primary liver carcinoma. The authors made TCR beta cDNA from about 500 ng total RNA with a constant-region primer. TCR beta libraries came from three nested multiplex PCR rounds using slightly modified ARM-PCR. The opening two PCR rounds, around 10 cycles each, paired TRBV1-TRBV30 forward primers with a C-beta reverse primer. TCRdb re-called the multiplex PCR reads through MiXCR, storing one row per CDR3 protein. The table records 300,000 to 400,000 distinct CDR3 sequences, roughly two thirds of them present only once. RNA was extracted from whole blood without cell sorting, alongside germline DNA. Sequenced material: peripheral blood. The receptor set was obtained from a man aged 40-49 years with primary liver carcinoma and hepatitis B virus infection.

Comments on this clonotype: Just one base apart from a much larger clone, this may be a read error. The CDR3 region is CASTDDSYERYF. The CDR3, as DNA: TGTGCCAGCACGGACGACTCCTACGAGCGGTACTTC. The chain is built from TRBV12-3 or TRBV12-4 and TRBJ2-7; D gene ambiguous. This CDR3 contains 12 residues.

This clonotype was counted ten times or more. DNA of the CDR3: TGTGCCAGCAGCAAACAATACAATGAGCAGTTCTTC. Translation gives CASSKQYNEQFF. The rearrangement joins TRBV11-2 to TRBJ2-1; no reliable D call. CDR1 is SGHAT and CDR2 is FQNNGV in the germline V gene. The CDR3 contains 12 residues. With 5 bases removed from V and 4 bases from J, the gap between germline ends came to 6 bases.

On this clonotype itself: A much more abundant neighbour one base away suggests this may be a read error. The genes are TRBV4-3 and TRBJ2-7, with D possibly matching TRBD1 (6 bases). This CDR3 contains 15 residues. Trimming removed 0 bases at V and 2 bases at J, with 11 bases between. Germline assignment: CDR1 LGHNA and CDR2 YSLEER. CDR3 nucleotides: TGCGCCAGCAGCCAAGAAGAGGGGGTTACCTACGAGCAGTACTTC. Amino acid sequence: CASSQEEGVTYEQYF.

With respect to this clonotype: A much larger clonotype is one base distant, so this may be a read error. V and J are TRBV29-1 and TRBJ2-2; possibly TRBD2 for D (6 bases). Germline lookup yields CDR1 SQVTM and CDR2 ANQGSEA. The CDR3 extends over 13 amino acids. Trimming removed 6 bases from V and 4 bases from J, with 12 bases in between. The CDR3 protein is CSVGRGFTGELFF. CDR3 nucleotides: TGCAGCGTCGGACGGGGGTTCACCGGGGAGCTGTTTTTT.

Comment on this clonotype: This sequence may be a read error, since a much larger clone differs from it by one base. J is TRBJ2-7 and V is TRBV6-6, with a possible D match to TRBD1 (6 bases). CDR3 size: 18 residues. The germline gives CDR1 MNHNY, CDR2 SVGAGI (reference sequence). DNA of the CDR3: TGTGCCAACAGTTACTCGAGGGAAACAGGGCTCCACTCCTACGAGCAGTACTTC. Protein: CANSYSRETGLHSYEQYF.

This clonotype was seen a few times. This sequence joins TRBV10-3 and TRBJ2-7; 10 bases are a match to TRBD2. The trim removed 0 bases at V and 6 bases at J, leaving 11 bases unmatched. CDR3 length: 17 amino acids. Per the germline V gene, CDR1 is ENHRY and CDR2 is SYGVKD. The CDR3 is CAISESGTGLADGEQYF. As DNA, the CDR3 is TGTGCCATCAGTGAGTCGGGGACTGGACTAGCGGACGGCGAGCAGTACTTC.

This clonotype was seen ten or more times. The genes are TRBV6-6 and TRBJ1-5; tentative D call: TRBD1 (5 bases). The V end was cut by 1 base, the J end by 6 bases, with 7 bases between. CDR3 size: 13 residues. Germline V gene sequence: CDR1 MNHNY, CDR2 SVGAGI (reference sequence). Here the CDR3 DNA reads TGTGCCAGCAGTTACTTGGGGGGTCAGCCCCAGCATTTT. Translation: CASSYLGGQPQHF.

This clonotype was seen a single time. The DNA of the CDR3 is TGTGCCAGCAGCGTATGGGACAGGGGGTATGGAAACACCATATATTTT. It translates to CASSVWDRGYGNTIYF. The genes are TRBV9 and TRBJ1-3; 11 positions match TRBD1. There are 16 residues in the CDR3. V dropped 1 base and J dropped 3; count of bases not matched to a gene: 3. The germline CDR1 and CDR2 sequences are SGDLS and YYNGEE.

Points on this clonotype: The conserved phenylalanine or tryptophan is not found at the CDR3 terminus, so this likely reflects a read error. No DNA is shown, since the ends of the CDR3 on it are uncertain; the CDR3 is the one TCRdb lists. V and J are TRBV29-1 and TRBJ1-1. The germline gives CDR1 SQVTM, CDR2 ANQGSEA. The CDR3 is 14 amino acids in total, end residues counted. The CDR3: CSVVWIVKNTEALL.

In this sample, this clonotype turned up many times. The chain links TRBV14 to TRBJ2-1; D gene ambiguous. Germline V gene sequence: CDR1 SGHDN, CDR2 FVKESK. The CDR3 has 15 amino acids. V lost 0 bases to trimming and J lost 2 bases, with 8 bases between them. The CDR3 protein is CASSQEWGTYNEQFF. The CDR3 nucleotides read TGTGCCAGCAGCCAAGAGTGGGGTACCTACAATGAGCAGTTCTTC.

About this clonotype itself: As the CDR3 is not closed by the conserved phenylalanine or tryptophan, this likely results from a read error. The chain couples TRBV11-2 to TRBJ2-1; 16 nucleotides match TRBD2. CDR1 and CDR2 from the germline V gene are SGHAT and FQNNGV. The CDR3 extends over 17 amino acids. CDR3 protein: CASSRGLAGGMIYEQFS. Here the CDR3 DNA reads TGTGCTAGCAGCCGGGGACTAGCGGGAGGGATGATCTATGAGCAGTTCTCC.

In this sample, this clonotype turned up a few times. J is TRBJ1-1 and V is TRBV7-3; D unclear. The CDR3 is 13 residues long. The V gene lost 3 bases and the J gene lost 7 bases, with 12 bases spanning the gap. Germline V lookup: CDR1 SGHTA, CDR2 FQGTGA. The CDR3 nucleotides read TGTGCCAGCAGCTTTGGGTGGCAGGATGAAGCTTTCTTT. Its translation: CASSFGWQDEAFF.

About this clonotype itself: A much larger clone differs by one base, so this may be a read error. V gene TRBV6-1 combines with J gene TRBJ2-5, with D perhaps TRBD2 (6 bases). This CDR3 has 15 residues. The germline V gene encodes CDR1 MNHNS and CDR2 SASEGT. The CDR3 region has the DNA TGTGCCTGCAGTGAAAGACTCTCTAGCGTAGGGACCCAGTACTTC. The encoded protein is CACSERLSSVGTQYF.

V is TRBV24-1 and J is TRBJ2-5, with D hard to call. CDR3 size: 13 residues. Germline CDR1 KGHDR, CDR2 SFDVKD. V lost 7 bases, J lost 2 bases, and 10 bases lay in between. In DNA form, the CDR3 reads TGTGCCACCAGAAAGACATCTCAAGAGACCCAGTACTTC. It codes for CATRKTSQETQYF.

In this sample, this clonotype turned up a few times. This may be a read error, as it is one base from a much larger clone. This CDR3 is missing its conserved last phenylalanine or tryptophan, likely due to a read error. The V call is TRBV6-6, the J call TRBJ2-7, with TRBD2 as a possible D gene (6 bases). The CDR3 has 15 amino acids. The V gene lost 4 bases and the J gene lost 2 bases, with 15 bases spanning the gap. The germline gives CDR1 MNHNY, CDR2 SVGAGI (reference sequence). This CDR3 reads CASSSRTSTAYEQYS. As DNA, the CDR3 is TGTGCCAGCAGTTCAAGAACTAGCACAGCCTACGAGCAGTACTCC.

This clonotype was observed a single time. The chain recombines TRBV5-1 with TRBJ2-3; TRBD2 is a possible D gene (6 bases). This CDR3 has 14 residues. The germline CDR1 and CDR2 sequences are SGHRS and YFSETQ. V dropped 5 bases and J dropped 1 base, with 11 bases sitting between them. CDR3 DNA: TGCGCCAGCAGGCCGGGAGCCGGCACAGATACGCAGTATTTT. This gives the protein CASRPGAGTDTQYF.

With respect to this clonotype: A read error may produce the germline difference seen at one junction end. V is TRBV6-5 and J is TRBJ2-5; 8 bases match TRBD2. CDR3 size: 16 residues. Germline CDR1 MNHEY, CDR2 SVGAGI. Here the CDR3 DNA reads TGTGCCAGCGGGACTAGTGGAGCGCCGGCACAAGAGACCCAGCACTTC. Encoded protein: CASGTSGAPAQETQHF.

This clonotype was detected only once. A much larger clone is a single base away; this may be a read error. The chain's CDR3 is CVSSFIQGFGYTF. The CDR3 DNA reads TGTGTCAGCAGTTTCATACAGGGTTTCGGCTACACCTTC. The chain uses TRBV6-5 and TRBJ1-2; D may be TRBD1 (6 bases). The germline gives CDR1 MNHEY, CDR2 SVGAGI. This CDR3 contains 13 residues.

On this clonotype itself: One end of the junction is discordant with germline, which a read error may explain. This chain connects TRBV6-5 to TRBJ1-3; D uncertain. Germline V lookup: CDR1 MNHEY, CDR2 SVGAGI. CDR3 length: 15 residues. CDR3 DNA: TGTGCCAGGAGTTACGACAAATGGAAAGGAAACACCATATATTTT. Amino acids: CARSYDKWKGNTIYF.

V usage is TRBV4-3 and J usage is TRBJ1-2, with a weak D call TRBD1 (6 bases). The germline V gene has CDR1 LGHNA and CDR2 YSLEER. CDR3 length equals 15 residues. Trimming left V 4 bases short and J 6 bases short, with 18 bases between. CDR3 protein: CASSPVMGQGHGYTF. DNA of the CDR3: TGCGCCAGCAGCCCAGTAATGGGCCAGGGGCATGGCTACACCTTC.

The chain recombines TRBV30 with TRBJ2-7; either TRBD1 or TRBD2 may supply D (5 bases each). The CDR3 has 11 residues. CDR1 is GTSNPN and CDR2 is SVGIG in the germline V gene (reference sequence). Trimming left V 4 bases short and J 3 bases short, with 7 bases between. This chain's CDR3 is CAWTGSYEQYF. Written as DNA, the CDR3 is TGTGCCTGGACAGGGAGCTACGAGCAGTACTTC.

Concerning this clonotype itself: Given the absence of the conserved phenylalanine or tryptophan at the CDR3 end, a read error is likely. V is TRBV6-5 and J is TRBJ2-3, with D possibly being TRBD1 (6 bases). Per germline, CDR1 MNHEY and CDR2 SVGAGI. The ends were cut back, 0 bases at V and 0 bases at J, with 13 bases in the middle. The CDR3 totals 17 residues. This chain's CDR3 is CASSYSTGWPSTDTQYL. The CDR3 DNA reads TGTGCCAGCAGTTACTCCACAGGGTGGCCCAGCACAGATACGCAGTATTTA.

Details on this clonotype: Here the CDR3 omits its conserved ending phenylalanine or tryptophan, so a read error is the likely source. The chain is built from TRBV11-2 and TRBJ2-5; D is uncertain. CDR1 is SGHAT, CDR2 FQNNGV, per germline. CDR3 length: 13 residues. CDR3 loop: CASSLEIREAQYV. CDR3 sequence (DNA): TGTGCCAGCAGCTTAGAAATTCGAGAGGCCCAGTACGTC.

A note on this clonotype: A read error is possible here, since a much larger clone lies one base away. The rearrangement joins TRBV10-3 to TRBJ2-1, with D tentatively TRBD1 or TRBD2 (5 bases each). Germline-derived CDR1 and CDR2 are ENHRY and SYGVKD. The CDR3 loop spans 19 amino acids. The V end was cut by 5 bases, the J end by 5 bases, with 28 bases between. DNA for the CDR3: TGTGCCATCAGTAACCGGGACCTTGGGTCCCTAAACGTCCACAATGAGCAGTTCTTC. Encoded protein: CAISNRDLGSLNVHNEQFF.

This sequence joins TRBV5-1 and TRBJ2-7; D possibly corresponds to TRBD2 (6 bases). The germline V and J ends were trimmed by 3 bases and 0 bases, with 16 bases remaining between them. The germline CDR1 and CDR2 sequences are SGHRS and YFSETQ. The CDR3 runs 16 residues. CDR3 region: CASSYARDSSSYEQYF. In nucleotides, the CDR3 is TGCGCCAGCAGCTACGCGCGGGACTCATCCTCCTACGAGCAGTACTTC.

The sample holds a few counts of this clonotype. The V gene is TRBV10-3, the J gene TRBJ2-1; 7 bases match TRBD1. The CDR3 runs to 18 residues. Per the germline V gene, CDR1 is ENHRY and CDR2 is SYGVKD. V lost 5 bases to trimming and J lost 1 base; unmatched junction nucleotides: 14. The CDR3 region has the DNA TGTGCCATCAGTAAAACAGGGGCCTCGGGGAGTTCCTACAATGAGCAGTTCTTC. This translates into CAISKTGASGSSYNEQFF.

This chain links TRBV19 with TRBJ2-3; D may be TRBD2 (5 bases). The germline V and J ends were trimmed by 4 bases and 0 bases, with 11 bases remaining between them. The germline gives CDR1 LNHDA, CDR2 SQIVND (reference sequence). The CDR3 covers 15 residues. CDR3 protein: CASSRRDHSTDTQYF. CDR3 DNA sequence: TGTGCCAGTAGTAGACGGGATCACAGCACAGATACGCAGTATTTT.

The chain combines TRBV29-1 with TRBJ2-7, with 8 bases identical to TRBD2. CDR1 is SQVTM and CDR2 is ANQGSEA in the germline V gene. The CDR3 totals 14 residues. The DNA of the CDR3 is TGCAACGTGCAGACTAGCGAGAGCTCCTACGAGCAGTACTTC. It translates to CNVQTSESSYEQYF.

There are a few counts of this clonotype. This chain links TRBV29-1 with TRBJ1-1; D unclear. V was shortened by 4 bases and J by 4 bases, with 10 bases between the two germline ends. CDR1 and CDR2 from the germline V gene are SQVTM and ANQGSEA. The CDR3 contains 12 residues. Here the CDR3 reads CSVGEKGTEAFF. CDR3 sequence (DNA): TGCAGCGTTGGAGAAAAGGGCACTGAAGCTTTCTTT.

A note on this clonotype: A much larger clonotype is one base distant, so this may be a read error. This chain uses TRBV4-2 with TRBJ2-1, with 9 bases lining up with TRBD2. The CDR3 runs to 16 residues. CDR1 is LGHNA, CDR2 YNFKEQ, per germline. The CDR3 coding sequence is TGTGCCAGCAGCCAATGGGATCTAGCGGGGCAAAATGGGCAGTTCTTC. This sequence encodes CASSQWDLAGQNGQFF.